These 20 T cell receptor beta chains share one sample of origin, sequenced in a study of CD8+ T cells in alopecia areata. The treatment is: oral pan-JAK inhibitor, 5-10 mg twice daily. Following extraction, RNA underwent reverse transcription to cDNA, which served as the sequencing template. Here immunoSEQ multiplex PCR was the method, and the copy in TCRdb shows in-frame clones only, minus some. The sample has about 270,000 clones, 45% to 70% seen once. This sample comprised CD4+ T cells sorted from blood, obtained at approximately week 51, from a patient treated with tofacitinib. The receptor source for this set is a human donor with alopecia areata.

V gene TRBV27 combines with J gene TRBJ1-6; TRBD1 matches 7 bases. The junction had 11 bases not matched to a gene; V was cut back by 5 bases and J by 16 bases. CDR1 and CDR2 from the germline V gene are MNHEY and SMNVEV (reference sequence). The CDR3 length is 13 residues. This CDR3 is CASSRGQAPFLHF. The CDR3 nucleotides are TGTGCCAGCAGTCGAGGACAGGCGCCGTTTCTCCACTTT.

J is TRBJ2-5 and V is TRBV7-2; no reliable D call. CDR3 length equals 14 residues. Germline V CDR1 and CDR2: SGHTA, FQGNSA. V was trimmed by 2 bases and J by 2 bases, leaving 9 bases between them. The CDR3 spells CASSLTGVQETQYF. DNA of the CDR3: TGTGCCAGCAGCTTAACGGGTGTACAAGAGACCCAGTACTTC. The whole variable domain, filled in from reference TRBV7-2 and TRBJ2-5, reads GAGVSQSPSNKVTEKGKDVELRCDPISGHTALYWYRQSLGQGLEFLIYFQGNSAPDKSGLPSDRFSAERTGGSVSTLTIQRTQQEDSAVYLCASSLTGVQETQYFGPGTRLLVL.

This chain joins TRBV7-6 and TRBJ2-5; D could derive from TRBD1 or TRBD2 (6 bases each). CDR3 length equals 14 residues. CDR1 and CDR2 from the germline V gene are SGHVS and FNYEAQ. V lost 7 bases and J lost 7, with 19 bases in between. Here the CDR3 DNA reads TGTGCCAGCAACCAACAGGGAGGCAGGGGGACCCAGTACTTC. Protein sequence: CASNQQGGRGTQYF.

The chain is built from TRBV4-1 and TRBJ2-2; possibly TRBD1 for D (5 bases). V lost 4 bases, J lost 2 bases, and 14 bases lay in between. The V gene's germline CDR1 is MGHRA and CDR2 YSYEKL. CDR3 length equals 16 residues. The CDR3 coding sequence is TGCGCCAGCAGCCGAATAACAGGAGTTAACACCGGGGAGCTGTTTTTT. Protein product: CASSRITGVNTGELFF.

This clone occurred a few times. Other DNA sequences in this sample translate to the same CDR3. The genes are TRBV29-1 and TRBJ2-5; D not resolved. Germline V gives CDR1 SQVTM, CDR2 ANQGSEA. This CDR3 is 10 amino acids long. With 4 bases removed from V and 4 bases from J, the gap between germline ends came to 4 bases. CDR3 coding DNA: TGCAGCGTTGTAGGAGAGACCCAGTACTTC. Its protein product is CSVVGETQYF.

This chain links TRBV27 with TRBJ1-2; 12 positions agree with TRBD1. Germline V gene data show CDR1 as MNHEY and CDR2 as SMNVEV (reference sequence). The CDR3 is made up of 15 amino acids. The junction had 8 bases not matched to a gene; V was cut back by 5 bases and J by 7 bases. The CDR3 here is CASSLLGQGAAGYTF. In DNA, the CDR3 is TGTGCCAGCAGTCTCCTGGGACAGGGGGCGGCTGGCTACACCTTC.

This clone has just a few counts. J is TRBJ2-3 and V is TRBV7-9; D not resolved. The ends were cut back, 4 bases at V and 0 bases at J, with 14 bases in the middle. The CDR3 is made up of 16 amino acids. Germline CDR1 is SEHNR and CDR2 is FQNEAQ (reference sequence). CDR3 sequence reads: CASSSASPLSTDTQYF. The CDR3, as DNA: TGTGCCAGCAGCTCCGCAAGTCCCCTTAGCACAGATACGCAGTATTTT. Complete variable domain (other parts from reference TRBV7-9 and TRBJ2-3): DTGVSQNPRHKITKRGQNVTFRCDPISEHNRLYWYRQTLGQGPEFLTYFQNEAQLEKSRLLSDRFSAERPKGSFSTLEIQRTEQGDSAMYLCASSSASPLSTDTQYFGPGTRLTVL.

The J gene is TRBJ1-1, the V gene TRBV29-1; 8 bases map to TRBD1. Germline V gene sequence: CDR1 SQVTM, CDR2 ANQGSEA. The CDR3 contains 14 residues. V shed 4 bases and J 1 base; nucleotides not matched to a gene: 5. The CDR3 bases are TGCAGCGTTGGGACAGGGAGGGGGAACACTGAAGCTTTCTTT. Protein: CSVGTGRGNTEAFF. The variable domain in full, with the rest retrieved from reference TRBV29-1 and TRBJ1-1, is SAVISQKPSRDICQRGTSLTIQCQVDSQVTMMFWYRQQPGQSLTLIATANQGSEATYESGFVIDKFPISRPNLTFSTLTVSNMSPEDSSIYLCSVGTGRGNTEAFFGQGTRLTVV.

V and J are TRBV6-6 and TRBJ2-1; TRBD2 matches at 9 bases. The V segment lost 6 bases and the J segment 6 bases; nucleotides outside the gene matches: 6. The CDR3 loop spans 14 amino acids. Germline V gives CDR1 MNHNY, CDR2 SVGAGI (reference sequence). The CDR3 DNA sequence: TGTGCCAGCAGGCCGGGACTAGCAATCAATGAGCAGTTCTTC. Its protein is CASRPGLAINEQFF.

J is TRBJ2-7 and V is TRBV29-1; D perhaps matches TRBD1 (6 bases). The CDR3 has 11 amino acids. The V gene's germline CDR1 is SQVTM and CDR2 ANQGSEA. Trimming took 4 bases from V and 6 from J, leaving 10 bases between them. The CDR3 bases are TGCAGCGTTGGCGACAGGACCGAGCAGTACTTC. It yields the protein CSVGDRTEQYF.

The count of this clone is one. This chain uses TRBV5-4 with TRBJ2-7; perhaps D is TRBD1 or TRBD2 (5 bases each). The CDR3 covers 14 residues. V was trimmed by 3 bases and J by 2 bases, leaving 12 bases between them. Per the germline V gene, CDR1 is SGHNT and CDR2 is YYREEE (reference sequence). The CDR3 protein is CASSSSTGPYEQYF. The CDR3 bases are TGTGCCAGCAGCTCTAGTACGGGACCCTACGAGCAGTACTTC. The entire variable domain, with the rest obtained from reference TRBV5-4 and TRBJ2-7, is as follows: ETGVTQSPTHLIKTRGQQVTLRCSSQSGHNTVSWYQQALGQGPQFIFQYYREEENGRGNFPPRFSGLQFPNYSSELNVNALELDDSALYLCASSSSTGPYEQYFGPGTRLTVT.

The rearrangement joins TRBV9 to TRBJ1-6; 7 nucleotides match TRBD1. CDR1 is SGDLS, CDR2 YYNGEE, per germline. V dropped 3 bases and J dropped 13; count of bases not matched to a gene: 7. The CDR3 runs 13 residues. The CDR3: CASSETGSTPLHF. In DNA, the CDR3 is TGTGCCAGCAGCGAGACAGGGAGCACTCCCCTCCACTTT.

The J gene is TRBJ2-6, the V gene TRBV4-3; D is unresolved. The germline gives CDR1 LGHNA, CDR2 YSLEER. The CDR3 length is 19 residues. V lost 3 bases and J 4 bases, leaving 22 bases between the germline ends. DNA of the CDR3: TGCGCCAGCAGCCAGCACCCGGACCAGAGTGGCGCCGGGGCCAACGTCCTGACTTTC. Protein sequence: CASSQHPDQSGAGANVLTF.

V is TRBV6-5 and J is TRBJ2-6, with TRBD1 identical over 7 bases. The germline gives CDR1 MNHEY, CDR2 SVGAGI. Trimming took 5 bases from V and 4 from J; bases not matched to a gene: 5. The CDR3 has 15 residues. Here the CDR3 DNA reads TGTGCCAGCAGTGCGACAGGGACGGGGGCCAACGTCCTGACTTTC. Amino acids: CASSATGTGANVLTF.

As for this clone: This same CDR3 is encoded by further DNA sequences in the sample. The chain employs TRBV14 and TRBJ2-7, with unresolved D. The CDR3 length is 11 residues. Trimming took off 2 bases at V and 4 bases at J, with 3 bases between the two ends. CDR1 is SGHDN and CDR2 is FVKESK in the germline V gene. The chain's CDR3 is CASSQSYEQYF. In nucleotides, the CDR3 is TGTGCCAGCAGCCAAAGTTACGAGCAGTACTTC.

This clone was counted once. This CDR3 is CASSLAGADTQYF. The CDR3 region has the DNA TGTGCCAGCAGCTTGGCCGGGGCAGATACGCAGTATTTT. V and J are TRBV5-4 and TRBJ2-3; the D gene is possibly TRBD2 (5 bases). Germline V gene data show CDR1 as SGHNT and CDR2 as YYREEE (reference sequence). The V end was cut by 0 bases, the J end by 4 bases, with 6 bases between. This CDR3 has 13 residues.

This clone was seen more than once but under ten times. V usage is TRBV29-1 and J usage is TRBJ2-5, with D hard to call. CDR3 size: 14 residues. Germline CDR1 reads SQVTM; CDR2 reads ANQGSEA. V was shortened by 1 base and J by 5 bases, with 14 bases between the two germline ends. CDR3: CSVEGLAERETQYF. CDR3 nucleotides: TGCAGCGTTGAAGGCCTCGCGGAGAGGGAGACCCAGTACTTC.

The rearrangement uses TRBV9 and TRBJ1-5, with 7 bases matching TRBD1. The CDR3 totals 14 residues. J gave up 7 bases and V 3 bases, and 7 bases lay outside the gene matches. From germline, CDR1 is SGDLS and CDR2 YYNGEE. CDR3: CASSGQGGVQPQHF. In DNA, the CDR3 is TGTGCCAGCAGCGGACAGGGAGGGGTCCAGCCCCAGCATTTT. Full variable domain (remainder filled in from reference TRBV9 and TRBJ1-5): DSGVTQTPKHLITATGQRVTLRCSPRSGDLSVYWYQQSLDQGLQFLIQYYNGEERAKGNILERFSAQQFPDLHSELNLSSLELGDSALYFCASSGQGGVQPQHFGDGTRLSIL.

This clone was detected only a few times. The V call is TRBV11-3, the J call TRBJ2-3, with 7 bases fitting TRBD1. Trimming cost V 7 bases and J 3 bases; bases outside gene matches: 7. This CDR3 has 14 amino acids. CDR1 is SGHNT and CDR2 is YENEEA in the germline V gene. In nucleotides, the CDR3 is TGTGCCAGCACCCAGGGGGATGGGACAGATACGCAGTATTTT. It is translated as CASTQGDGTDTQYF.

This clone was seen only a few times. This sequence joins TRBV7-2 and TRBJ2-5; D ambiguous. The CDR3 runs 14 residues. V lost 5 bases and J 5 bases, leaving 15 bases between the germline ends. Looked up from germline, CDR1 is SGHTA and CDR2 is FQGNSA. The CDR3 reads CASSISSLGETQYF. DNA of the CDR3: TGTGCCAGCAGCATATCAAGTTTGGGGGAGACCCAGTACTTC. The complete variable domain, with remaining parts taken from reference TRBV7-2 and TRBJ2-5, reads GAGVSQSPSNKVTEKGKDVELRCDPISGHTALYWYRQSLGQGLEFLIYFQGNSAPDKSGLPSDRFSAERTGGSVSTLTIQRTQQEDSAVYLCASSISSLGETQYFGPGTRLLVL.